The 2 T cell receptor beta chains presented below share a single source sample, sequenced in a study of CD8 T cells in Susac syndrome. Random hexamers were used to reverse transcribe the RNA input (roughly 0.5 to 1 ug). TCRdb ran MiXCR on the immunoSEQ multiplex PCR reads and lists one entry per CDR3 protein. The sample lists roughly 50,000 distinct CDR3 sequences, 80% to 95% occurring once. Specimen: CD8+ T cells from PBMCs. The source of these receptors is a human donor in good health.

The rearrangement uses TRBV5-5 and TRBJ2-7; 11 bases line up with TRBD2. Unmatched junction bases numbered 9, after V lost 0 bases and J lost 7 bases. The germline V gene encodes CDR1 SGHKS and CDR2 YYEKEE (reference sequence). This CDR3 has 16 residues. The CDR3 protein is CASSLEGGLAVVEQYF. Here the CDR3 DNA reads TGTGCCAGCAGCTTGGAGGGGGGACTAGCGGTTGTGGAGCAGTACTTC.

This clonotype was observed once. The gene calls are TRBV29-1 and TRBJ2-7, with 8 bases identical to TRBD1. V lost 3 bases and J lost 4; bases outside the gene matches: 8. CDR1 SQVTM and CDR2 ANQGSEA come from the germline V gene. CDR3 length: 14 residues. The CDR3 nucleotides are TGCAGCGTTGAGGGCGGACAGGGTCCATACGAGCAGTACTTC. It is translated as CSVEGGQGPYEQYF.